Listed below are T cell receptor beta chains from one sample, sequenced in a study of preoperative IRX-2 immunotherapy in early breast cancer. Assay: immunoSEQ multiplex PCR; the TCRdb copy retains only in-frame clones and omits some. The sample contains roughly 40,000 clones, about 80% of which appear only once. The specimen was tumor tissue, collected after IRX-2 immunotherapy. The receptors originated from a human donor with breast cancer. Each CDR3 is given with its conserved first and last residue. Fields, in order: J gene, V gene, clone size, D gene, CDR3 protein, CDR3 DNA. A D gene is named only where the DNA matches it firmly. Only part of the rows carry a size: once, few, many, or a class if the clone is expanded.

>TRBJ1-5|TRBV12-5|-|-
CASALRVDSNQPQHF
TGTGCTAGTGCCTTGAGGGTGGACAGCAATCAGCCCCAGCATTTT
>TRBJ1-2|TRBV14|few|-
CASSQDSRGGYTF
TGTGCCAGCAGCCAAGATTCGAGGGGTGGCTACACCTTC
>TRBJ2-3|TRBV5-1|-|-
CASSLVGAAADTQYF
TGCGCCAGCAGCTTGGTTGGGGCAGCGGCAGATACGCAGTATTTT
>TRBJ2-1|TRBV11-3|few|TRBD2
CASRPLMAGVYNEQFF
TGTGCCAGCAGACCATTGATGGCGGGGGTATACAATGAGCAGTTCTTC
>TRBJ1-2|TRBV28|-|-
CASSSPLAGSGYTF
TGTGCCAGCAGTAGCCCCCTCGCAGGGAGTGGCTACACCTTC
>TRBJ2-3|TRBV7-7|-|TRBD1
CASNDREETDTQYF
TGTGCCAGCAACGACAGGGAAGAGACAGATACGCAGTATTTT
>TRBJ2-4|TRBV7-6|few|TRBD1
CASSLYGTGLAKNIQYF
TGTGCCAGCAGCCTGTATGGGACAGGGCTAGCCAAAAACATTCAGTACTTC
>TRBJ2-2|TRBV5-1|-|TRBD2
CASSQGLAGANTGELFF
TGCGCCAGCAGCCAAGGACTAGCGGGAGCGAACACCGGGGAGCTGTTTTTT
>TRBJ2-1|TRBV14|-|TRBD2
CASSQGAGGYNEQFF
TGTGCCAGCAGCCAAGGAGCCGGGGGGTACAATGAGCAGTTCTTC
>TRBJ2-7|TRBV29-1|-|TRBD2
CSVEEVIGGEQYF
TGCAGCGTTGAAGAGGTAATCGGGGGGGAGCAGTACTTC
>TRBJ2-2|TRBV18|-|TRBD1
CASSPLGPGGLGTGELFF
TGTGCCAGCTCACCACTCGGGCCAGGGGGCCTGGGGACCGGGGAGCTGTTTTTT
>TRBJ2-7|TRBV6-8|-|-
CASSYDGTTYEQYF
TGTGCCAGCAGTTACGACGGGACAACCTACGAGCAGTACTTC
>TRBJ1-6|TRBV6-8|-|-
CASSPAYRVNNSPLHF
TGTGCCAGCAGCCCAGCCTACAGGGTGAATAATTCACCCCTCCACTTT
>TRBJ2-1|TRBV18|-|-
CASSPVQVAYNEQFF
TGTGCCAGCTCACCCGTTCAGGTCGCCTACAATGAGCAGTTCTTC
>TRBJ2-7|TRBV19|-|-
CATRPETGSRQYF
TGTGCCACCCGCCCTGAGACAGGAAGCCGGCAGTACTTC
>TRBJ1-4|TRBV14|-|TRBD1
CASSQDRGPANEKLFF
TGTGCCAGCAGCCAAGACAGGGGGCCAGCTAATGAAAAACTGTTTTTT
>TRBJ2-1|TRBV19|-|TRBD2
CASSPLGLAGEGQFF
TGTGCCAGTAGTCCCCTCGGACTAGCGGGAGAGGGGCAGTTCTTC
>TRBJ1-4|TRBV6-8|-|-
CASSPQRGGEKLFF
TGTGCCAGCAGTCCGCAACGGGGGGGGGAAAAACTGTTTTTT
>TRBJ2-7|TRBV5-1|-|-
CASSGRDGHSYEQYF
TGCGCCAGCAGCGGCCGGGACGGCCACTCCTACGAGCAGTACTTC
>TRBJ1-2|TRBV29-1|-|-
CSVEDQGWSGYTF
TGCAGCGTTGAAGATCAGGGGTGGAGTGGCTACACCTTC
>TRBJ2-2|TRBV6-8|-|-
CASSVETVNTGELFF
TGTGCCAGCAGTGTGGAAACAGTTAACACCGGGGAGCTGTTTTTT
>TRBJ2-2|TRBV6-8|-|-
CASRTTTGELFF
TGTGCCAGCAGAACTACCACCGGGGAGCTGTTTTTT
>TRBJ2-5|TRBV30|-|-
CAWTDRTAKTQYF
TGTGCCTGGACGGACCGGACAGCGAAGACCCAGTACTTC
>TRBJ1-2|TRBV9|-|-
CASSLAGAGYTF
TGTGCCAGCAGTTTAGCGGGGGCGGGCTACACCTTC
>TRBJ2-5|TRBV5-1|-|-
CASSFSSGYTETQYF
TGCGCCAGCAGCTTCTCGTCGGGGTATACAGAGACCCAGTACTTC
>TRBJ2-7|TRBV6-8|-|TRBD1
CASRLGTGLYEQYF
TGTGCCAGCAGGCTCGGGACAGGGTTGTACGAGCAGTACTTC
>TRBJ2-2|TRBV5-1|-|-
CASRQDSNTGELFF
TGCGCCAGCAGGCAGGACAGTAACACCGGGGAGCTGTTTTTT
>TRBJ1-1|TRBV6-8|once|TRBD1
CASSKDRASTEAFF
TGTGCCAGCAGTAAGGACAGGGCGAGCACTGAAGCTTTCTTT
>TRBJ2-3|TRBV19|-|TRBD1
CASSAGQGGYTQYF
TGTGCCAGTAGTGCCGGACAGGGGGGTTATACGCAGTATTTT
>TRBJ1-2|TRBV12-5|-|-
CASGLVAGYTF
TGTGCTAGTGGTTTGGTTGCGGGCTACACCTTC
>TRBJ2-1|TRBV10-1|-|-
CASSEYGQSTYNEQFF
TGCGCCAGCAGTGAATACGGTCAGTCAACCTACAATGAGCAGTTCTTC
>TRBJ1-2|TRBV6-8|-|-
CASSRGGGGYTF
TGTGCCAGCAGTAGGGGCGGAGGGGGCTACACCTTC
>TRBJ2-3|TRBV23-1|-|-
CASSQRGPQGTDTQYF
TGCGCCAGCAGTCAACGCGGACCTCAGGGGACAGATACGCAGTATTTT
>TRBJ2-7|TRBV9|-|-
CASSGGGPASGEQYF
TGTGCCAGCAGCGGTGGGGGACCGGCGAGTGGCGAGCAGTACTTC
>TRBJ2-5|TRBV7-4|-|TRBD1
CASSFTGQGGETQYF
TGTGCCAGCAGCTTTACCGGACAGGGAGGAGAGACCCAGTACTTC
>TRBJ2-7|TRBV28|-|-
CASSSTHYEQYF
TGTGCCAGCAGTTCGACCCACTACGAGCAGTACTTC
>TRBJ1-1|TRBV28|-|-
CASSLGTLNTEAFF
TGTGCCAGCAGTTTGGGGACCTTGAACACTGAAGCTTTCTTT